This entry is about one TCR beta chain. Antigen unknown. The source of the sample is a study of OX40 agonist ivuxolimab in advanced cancers. The overall study: Previous treatment with anti-PD-1, anti-PD-L1 or anti-CTLA-4 therapy was allowed; 40% had received some. Whole-study findings and limits: Clonal expansion from baseline to week 6 occurred in both CD4+ and CD8+ T cells.

The CDR3 has 16 amino acids. The ends were cut back, 1 base at V and 7 bases at J, with 14 bases in the middle. Per the germline V gene, CDR1 is LGHNA and CDR2 is YSLEER. Prior autoimmune disease or systemic immunosuppression barred patients. Cycle 7 day 1, cycle 4 day 1, and baseline were the timepoints at which blood was sampled. The method was immunoSEQ multiplex PCR; TCRdb's version includes in-frame clones alone and lacks a portion of them. This repertoire shows over 150,000 clones, 94% found once; its top ten account for about 0.31%. Sequenced material: CD4+ or CD8+ T cells sorted from blood, taken in a trial of the OX40 agonist ivuxolimab. The chain uses TRBV4-3 and TRBJ1-6, with D perhaps TRBD1 (6 bases). This clonotype was sampled from an adult with an advanced solid tumor such as melanoma, head and neck, liver or kidney cancer. The CDR3, as DNA: TGCGCCAGCAGCCAAGGTAAGGGGGAAAAGAATTCACCCCTCCACTTT. Amino acid sequence: CASSQGKGEKNSPLHF.